This T cell receptor beta chain was captured in a study of cytomegalovirus exposure and HLA in healthy donors. The CDR3 has 16 residues. Trimming took 3 bases from V and 5 from J; bases not matched to a gene: 5. Germline CDR1 SGDLS, CDR2 YYNGEE. With 60 Vbeta and 13 Jbeta primers, the PCR was carried out. TCRdb's table, derived via immunoSEQ multiplex PCR, lists solely in-frame clones and lacks some. The table shows 200,000 to 250,000 clones, with approximately 80% occurring only once. The receptor comes from a woman in her sixties or seventies in good health and CMV-seropositive. The material sequenced was PBMCs. The genes are TRBV9 and TRBJ2-1, with 13 bases identical to TRBD2. The CDR3 nucleotides are TGTGCCAGCAGCGCCCAACTAGCGGGAGGGAACAATGAGCAGTTCTTC. Residues: CASSAQLAGGNNEQFF.